This T cell receptor (beta chain) was identified during a study of blood T cell repertoires in COVID-19. Study-wide background: The United States, Italy and Spain were the sources of the acute and convalescent COVID-19 samples. Nucleic acid was either cDNA or gDNA, and it came from T cells, B-cell-depleted T cells, or PBMCs.

The assay was immunoSEQ multiplex PCR, and TCRdb's table has in-frame clones only and misses some. The profile covers more than 200,000 clones, with 70% to 90% appearing a single time and more than 0.55% taken by the ten largest. Sequencing was carried out using peripheral blood. The receptor comes from a human donor in a cohort sampled during active COVID-19.

CDR3 region: CAIGTSGQNNEQFF. The CDR3, as DNA: TGTGCCATCGGGACTAGCGGGCAGAACAATGAGCAGTTCTTC. The V gene is TRBV10-3, the J gene TRBJ2-1, with TRBD2 matching over 12 bases. Unmatched junction bases numbered 4, after V lost 8 bases and J lost 5 bases. In germline, CDR1 is ENHRY, CDR2 SYGVKD. This CDR3 contains 14 residues.